These T cell receptor beta chains were read from a single sample in a study of T cell responses to AZD1222 COVID-19 vaccine. Only in-frame clones appear in the TCRdb table, and some are missing; sequencing was by immunoSEQ multiplex PCR. The sample has over 100,000 clones, just over 85% seen once. The material was peripheral blood, obtained on day 0 of AZD1222 vaccination. The receptors derive from an adult in good health. The CDR3 runs from the conserved cysteine through the conserved F or W. D genes are given only for firm matches. The listing skips clone size in some rows; elsewhere it reads once, few, many or a size class.

abundance	d_gene	j_gene	v_gene	CDR3nt	CDR3aa
many	-	TRBJ1-1	TRBV6-5	TGTGCCAGCAGCTATGATTCTAGGAACACTGAAGCTTTCTTT	CASSYDSRNTEAFF
once	-	TRBJ1-5	TRBV4-3	TGCGCCAGCAGCCAAGATAGGGTAAATCAGCCCCAGCATTTT	CASSQDRVNQPQHF
few	-	TRBJ1-3	TRBV19	TGTGCCAGTAGCCAGGAGGTTTTCAACGGAAACACCATATATTTT	CASSQEVFNGNTIYF
-	-	TRBJ2-5	TRBV6-5	TGTGCCAGCAGCCCATTAGGGTCGAAGGAAGAGACCCAGTACTTC	CASSPLGSKEETQYF
-	-	TRBJ1-1	TRBV7-9	TGTGCCAGCAGCTTAGTCAACGGAGAAGCTTTCTTT	CASSLVNGEAFF
once	-	TRBJ1-2	TRBV6-5	TGTGCCAGCAGTTCGAACTATGGCTACACCTTC	CASSSNYGYTF
-	-	TRBJ2-3	TRBV20-1	TGCAGTGCTAGTCTCGGCAGTAGCACAGATACGCAGTATTTT	CSASLGSSTDTQYF
-	-	TRBJ1-1	TRBV7-9	TGTGCCAGCAGCTTGGGCTGGCAGGAGAACACTGAAGCTTTCTTT	CASSLGWQENTEAFF
-	-	TRBJ2-7	TRBV3-1/TRBV3-2	TGTGCCAGCAGCCAAGAGAGCGGCCCGTACGAGCAGTACTTC	CASSQESGPYEQYF
-	-	TRBJ2-7	TRBV6-5	TGTGCCAGCAAAAACTCCTACGAGCAGTACTTC	CASKNSYEQYF
-	-	TRBJ1-1	TRBV24-1	TGTGCCACCAGTGATTCTGGGGAGGGGAACACTGAAGCTTTCTTT	CATSDSGEGNTEAFF
-	TRBD1	TRBJ1-2	TRBV23-1	TGCGCCAGCAGTCAATCCCGTGGGACAGGGGGGTGGTACTATGGCTACACCTTC	CASSQSRGTGGWYYGYTF
-	-	TRBJ1-2	TRBV7-8	TGTGCCAGCAGCCCCCGACAGGCATGGGGTGACTATGGCTACACCTTC	CASSPRQAWGDYGYTF
-	TRBD1	TRBJ1-6	TRBV11-2	TGTGCCAGCAGCTTAGTCCTACAGGGGAGTCTGGCTTCACCCCTCCACTTT	CASSLVLQGSLASPLHF
-	-	TRBJ1-1	TRBV9	TGTGCCAGCAGCACCCCGGGCGGGGGGACTGAAGCTTTCTTT	CASSTPGGGTEAFF
-	TRBD1	TRBJ1-3	TRBV2	TGTGCCACCCAGGGGGGAGTAGTGGACACCATATATTTT	CATQGGVVDTIYF